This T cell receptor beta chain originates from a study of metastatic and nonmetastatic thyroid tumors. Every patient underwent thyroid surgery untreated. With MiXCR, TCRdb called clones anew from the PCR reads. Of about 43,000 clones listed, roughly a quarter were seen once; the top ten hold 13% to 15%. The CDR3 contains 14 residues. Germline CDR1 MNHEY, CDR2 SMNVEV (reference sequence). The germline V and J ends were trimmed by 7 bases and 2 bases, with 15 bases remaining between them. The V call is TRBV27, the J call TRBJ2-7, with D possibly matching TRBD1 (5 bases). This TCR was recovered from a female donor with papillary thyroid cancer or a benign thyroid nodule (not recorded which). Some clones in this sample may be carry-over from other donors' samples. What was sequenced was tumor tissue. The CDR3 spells CASNARTPPYEQYF. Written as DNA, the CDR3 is TGTGCCAGCAATGCCAGGACACCTCCCTACGAGCAGTACTTC.